In this sample, the clone carrying this T cell receptor (beta chain) turned up once. Its target is not known. The data stem from a study of T cells in tuberculosis. Study at large: In South Africa, adults with active tuberculosis were compared with IGRA-negative and latently infected IGRA-positive adolescents. General study points: Smaller distances to GMM-specific TCRs suggested their expansion in active tuberculosis. Active tuberculosis patients had shorter CDR3-alpha; the beta difference was nonsignificant.

There are 15 residues in the CDR3. Trimming cost V 4 bases and J 0 bases; bases outside gene matches: 5. Germline CDR1 is SGHRS and CDR2 is YFSETQ. Produced via immunoSEQ multiplex PCR; TCRdb's table is partial and in-frame only. The sample consists of some 40,000 clones, 95% of them appearing once. At study entry, adolescents had tuberculin skin tests and IGRA screening. The clonotype originates from a donor under 30 with latent tuberculosis or without tuberculosis infection. Sequencing input: PBMCs. The chain joins TRBV5-1 to TRBJ1-1; 8 bases map to TRBD1. CDR3 protein: CASSRDRPMNTEAFF. The CDR3 bases are TGCGCCAGCAGCCGGGACAGGCCTATGAACACTGAAGCTTTCTTT.